These 16 T cell receptor delta chains came from one sample sequenced in a study of gamma-delta T cells after stem cell transplantation. TCRdb repeated clone calling on the RT-PCR reads with CATT. The sample lists over a thousand delta-chain clones, about 2.5% occurring once. Sequencing was done on a sample of gamma-delta T cells. The receptors derive from a human donor. It is not recorded whose cells these are; they may come from a transplant donor.

As concerns this clone: It is likely a read error: a sequence one base away is far more abundant. Other DNA sequences from this sample encode an identical CDR3 as well. The rearrangement uses TRDV2 and TRDJ1, with TRDD3 matching 9 bases. CDR3 length: 25 amino acids. Germline V gives CDR1 GEAIGNYY, CDR2 EKD. CDR3: CACDTLVSGGSSPSQEANYTDKLIF. The CDR3 DNA reads as TGTGCCTGTGACACCCTGGTATCTGGGGGATCATCTCCCAGTCAGGAGGCTAATTACACCGATAAACTCATCTTC.

This clone was seen only a few times. The rearrangement uses TRDV2 and TRDJ1; the match to TRDD3 covers 10 bases. There are 18 residues in the CDR3. The germline CDR1 and CDR2 sequences are GEAIGNYY and EKD. Trimming removed 2 bases from V and 0 bases from J; junction bases left unmatched: 11. For the CDR3, the DNA is TGTGCCTGTGACAGGGTGGGGGATACCACACTGTACACCGATAAACTCATCTTT. It specifies CACDRVGDTTLYTDKLIF.

In the case of this clone: This could be a read error, since a much larger clone is one nucleotide away. The rearrangement links TRDV2 to TRDJ1, with TRDD3 matching over 13 bases. The CDR3 spans 21 residues. CDR1 and CDR2 from the germline V gene are GEAIGNYY and EKD. The CDR3 nucleotides read TGTGCCTGTGGCACCGTCGGTACTGGGGGATACGCTAGGGGGTACACCGATAAACTCATCTTT. Translation: CACGTVGTGGYARGYTDKLIF.

Note on this clone: TCRdb has a much larger clone's protein, which differs at residue 4 from the translation of this DNA, likely because of a read error; what is shown is the protein translated from the DNA. This chain links TRDV2 with TRDJ1; 9 bases agree with TRDD3. The V and J ends lost 5 bases and 0 bases, in that order; junction bases with no gene match: 15. Looked up from germline, CDR1 is GEAIGNYY and CDR2 is EKD. The CDR3 consists of 18 residues. The CDR3 reads CACGPLGGIPSYTDKLIF. CDR3 coding DNA: TGTGCCTGTGGGCCGCTTGGGGGGATACCCTCGTACACCGATAAACTCATCTTT.

With respect to this clone: TCRdb records a much larger clone's protein for this DNA, with a difference at residue 6 that likely arises from a read error; the protein given is the translation of the DNA. The V call is TRDV2, the J call TRDJ1, with 8 nucleotides matching TRDD3. V shed 3 bases and J 2 bases; nucleotides not matched to a gene: 13. The CDR3 runs to 17 residues. Germline lookup yields CDR1 GEAIGNYY and CDR2 EKD. CDR3 in DNA: TGTGCCTGTGACGCTATAGGAATCATGGGGGATACCGATAAACTCATCTTT. This translates into CACDAIGIMGDTDKLIF.

This clone was recorded a few times. This likely reflects a read error, since a far larger clone is one base away. Other nucleotide sequences from this sample produce the same CDR3. J is TRDJ1 and V is TRDV2; the D gene is possibly TRDD3 (6 bases). This CDR3 is 21 amino acids long. Looked up from germline, CDR1 is GEAIGNYY and CDR2 is EKD. The CDR3 region has the DNA TGTGCCTGCGACACCTTGCCTCCTGGGGCCGTTAGGCGGTCGTACACCGATAAACTCATCTTT. This translates into CACDTLPPGAVRRSYTDKLIF.

This clone is judged medium-sized (0.01 to 0.1%). This sequence is one base from a far larger clone and is likely a read error. The same CDR3 also results from other DNA sequences found in this sample. The chain links TRDV2 to TRDJ1, with a possible D match to TRDD3 (6 bases). This CDR3 contains 16 residues. Germline CDR1 is GEAIGNYY and CDR2 is EKD. CDR3 nucleotides: TGTGCCTGTGACCTCGTGGGTAGGCGGGGGAACGATAAACTCATCTTC. Its translation is CACDLVGRRGNDKLIF.

This clone was detected only a few times. Other nucleotide sequences from this sample produce the same CDR3. The chain is built from TRDV2 and TRDJ3, with 11 bases that match TRDD3. V was clipped by 3 bases and J by 0 bases; unmatched bases: 6. The CDR3 loop spans 19 amino acids. CDR1 and CDR2 (germline): GEAIGNYY, EKD. CDR3 in DNA: TGTGCCTGTGACGCCTTGGGGGATACGAGCTCCTGGGACACCCGACAGATGTTTTTC. This translates into CACDALGDTSSWDTRQMFF.

By share, this clone counts as medium-sized (0.01 to 0.1%). The rearrangement links TRDV2 to TRDJ1, with 9 nucleotides matching TRDD3. Germline CDR1 is GEAIGNYY and CDR2 is EKD. This CDR3 region has 15 residues. Trimming took 0 bases from V and 3 from J; bases not matched to a gene: 4. The CDR3 loop is CACDTIGDTPDKLIF. The CDR3 DNA reads as TGTGCCTGTGACACCATAGGGGATACGCCCGATAAACTCATCTTT.

This clone was counted a few times. A read error likely explains this, since a far larger clone differs by one base. The same CDR3 can be traced to other DNA sequences in this sample. The rearrangement links TRDV2 to TRDJ1, with 8 positions matching TRDD3. The CDR3 runs to 17 residues. From germline, CDR1 is GEAIGNYY and CDR2 EKD. V dropped 3 bases and J dropped 2; count of bases not matched to a gene: 13. CDR3 sequence: CACDALGIMGDTDKLIF. The CDR3 bases are TGTGCCTGTGACGCTCTAGGGATCATGGGGGATACCGATAAACTCATCTTT.

This clone was found a few times. Just one base apart from a much larger clone, this may be a read error. This chain joins TRDV2 and TRDJ1, with TRDD3 matching over 9 bases. Germline V gene lookup returns CDR1 GEAIGNYY and CDR2 EKD. This CDR3 is built from 17 residues. V lost 3 bases, J lost 4 bases, and 14 bases stayed unmatched. The CDR3 loop is CACDALLGDTGGDKLIF. Here the CDR3 DNA reads TGTGCCTGTGACGCCCTACTTGGGGATACGGGCGGCGATAAACTCATCTTT.

This clone was picked up a small number of times. The translation of this DNA and the TCRdb protein of a much larger clone differ at residue 12, probably owing to a read error; the protein shown here is translated from the DNA. The chain uses TRDV2 and TRDJ1; TRDD3 matches 7 bases. The CDR3 consists of 16 residues. CDR1 GEAIGNYY and CDR2 EKD come from the germline V gene. CDR3 DNA sequence: TGTGCCTGTGAACCGGTGGGGGACATCGACACCGAAAAACTCATCTTT. Translated: CACEPVGDIDTEKLIF.

This clone turned up a few times. The protein recorded in TCRdb matches a much larger clone and deviates from this DNA's translation at residue 18, suggesting a read error; the protein here is obtained by translating the DNA. The chain combines TRDV2 with TRDJ1; 9 nucleotides match TRDD3. The CDR3 spans 19 residues. Germline loops: CDR1 GEAIGNYY, CDR2 EKD. CDR3 bases: TGTGCCTGTGACACCATTCCTAACTCCGGGGATACGAACAACGATAAACTCACCTTT. It specifies CACDTIPNSGDTNNDKLTF.

The V and J genes are TRDV2 and TRDJ1; D gene ambiguous. This CDR3 is 13 amino acids long. Trimming took off 0 bases at V and 1 base at J, with 5 bases between the two ends. Germline V CDR1 and CDR2: GEAIGNYY, EKD. For the CDR3, the DNA is TGTGCCTGTGACACCGAGCTCACCGATAAACTCATCTTT. Translating gives CACDTELTDKLIF.

By proportion, this clone is hyperexpanded. Other DNA sequences within the sample encode an identical CDR3. The gene calls are TRDV2 and TRDJ1; 11 bases agree with TRDD3. The V segment lost 4 bases and the J segment 0 bases; nucleotides outside the gene matches: 12. Germline CDR1 and CDR2: GEAIGNYY and EKD. The CDR3 is 18 residues long. The CDR3 nucleotides read TGTGCCTGTGATCCGGTTAGAATGGGGGATACGTACACCGATAAACTCATCTTT. It yields the protein CACDPVRMGDTYTDKLIF.

This clone is medium-sized by share. This chain connects TRDV2 to TRDJ3, with TRDD3 matching over 10 bases. From germline, CDR1 is GEAIGNYY and CDR2 EKD. Germline trimming cut 3 bases from V and 0 bases from J; bases unmatched to any gene: 10. The CDR3 is made up of 20 amino acids. Here the CDR3 DNA reads TGTGCCTGTGACCGCGTACTGGGGGATCGTAGCTCCTGGGACACCCGACAGATGTTTTTC. Its protein product is CACDRVLGDRSSWDTRQMFF.